This entry describes one TCR beta chain. The target antigen is unknown. This entry belongs to a study of T cell responses to AZD1222 COVID-19 vaccine. Study outcomes and limitations: At 160-218 and 743-854, vaccine-associated CD4 TCRs were dominant, and they spanned spike. The donors showed a predominance of white British ancestry and of females, with possible underestimation of clonal diversity.

Here immunoSEQ multiplex PCR was the method, and the copy in TCRdb shows in-frame clones only, minus some. There are about 37,000 clones in the sample; around 88% occur only once, and 6.8% lies in the top ten. The CDR3 has 16 residues. Trimming took 4 bases from V and 0 from J, leaving 13 bases between them. The V gene's germline CDR1 is LNHDA and CDR2 SQIVND (reference sequence). The specimen was peripheral blood, collected on day 0 of AZD1222 vaccination. The clonotype originates from an adult in good health. The gene calls are TRBV19 and TRBJ1-5; weak D call: TRBD1 (6 bases). CDR3 sequence (DNA): TGTGCCAGTAGTACCAGGGGACAAAATAGCAATCAGCCCCAGCATTTT. Translating it yields CASSTRGQNSNQPQHF.